The rows below give T cell receptor beta chains drawn from one sample of a study of CD8 T cells in Susac syndrome. Each CDR3 protein gets one entry after TCRdb re-called the immunoSEQ multiplex PCR reads with MiXCR. The top ten clones hold 0.085% to 0.095% of a sample with some 100,000 distinct CDR3 sequences, approximately 93% of them seen once. Sequencing input: CD4+ T cells from PBMCs. The receptor source for this set is a human donor with multiple sclerosis. Each CDR3 is given with its conserved first and last residue. D genes are given only for firm matches. Part of the rows lack a size; the others show once, few, many or a class for expanded clones.

J gene: TRBJ2-7; V gene: TRBV2; clone size: NA; D gene: NA; CDR3 DNA: TGTGCCAGCACTCGGGACGGACCTGGTGAGCAGTACTTC; CDR3 protein: CASTRDGPGEQYF
J gene: TRBJ2-1; V gene: TRBV4-3; clone size: once; D gene: NA; CDR3 DNA: TGCGCCAGCAGCCTATTCTCAGGGGTGGCGTGGAATGAGCAGTTCTTC; CDR3 protein: CASSLFSGVAWNEQFF
J gene: TRBJ2-7; V gene: TRBV25-1; clone size: NA; D gene: NA; CDR3 DNA: TGTGCCAGTGGGCGAATGGGATCCTACGAGCAGTACTTC; CDR3 protein: CASGRMGSYEQYF
J gene: TRBJ2-7; V gene: TRBV5-1; clone size: NA; D gene: TRBD1; CDR3 DNA: TGCGCCAGCAGTGATTTTCGGCAGGGGGCCTACGAGCAGTACTTC; CDR3 protein: CASSDFRQGAYEQYF
J gene: TRBJ1-1; V gene: TRBV18; clone size: NA; D gene: TRBD1; CDR3 DNA: TGTGCCAGCTCACCGACAGGGTATGAAGCTTTCTTT; CDR3 protein: CASSPTGYEAFF
J gene: TRBJ1-1; V gene: TRBV24-1; clone size: NA; D gene: NA; CDR3 DNA: TGTGCCACCAGTGATTCTGCCGCAGGGACCGTTGAAGCTTTCTTT; CDR3 protein: CATSDSAAGTVEAFF
J gene: TRBJ1-2; V gene: TRBV4-2; clone size: NA; D gene: TRBD1; CDR3 DNA: TGTGCCAGCAGTCGTTTTACAGGGGATGATGGCTACACCTTC; CDR3 protein: CASSRFTGDDGYTF
J gene: TRBJ1-2; V gene: TRBV7-3; clone size: NA; D gene: TRBD1; CDR3 DNA: TGTGCCAGCAGCTTGGGACAGGGCGAAGGCTACACCTTC; CDR3 protein: CASSLGQGEGYTF
J gene: TRBJ1-1; V gene: TRBV7-2; clone size: NA; D gene: TRBD1; CDR3 DNA: TGTGCCAGCAGCTTAATTGGGAGGGACAGTGAAGCTTTCTTT; CDR3 protein: CASSLIGRDSEAFF
J gene: TRBJ2-2; V gene: TRBV4-1; clone size: NA; D gene: TRBD2; CDR3 DNA: TGCGCCAGCAGCCAAAATCCTAGCGGGGGGGGCTCGTACACCGGGGAGCTGTTTTTT; CDR3 protein: CASSQNPSGGGSYTGELFF
J gene: TRBJ2-7; V gene: TRBV20-1; clone size: NA; D gene: NA; CDR3 DNA: TGCAGTGCCAACCCCGGGCCTCCTTCCTACGAGCAGTACTTC; CDR3 protein: CSANPGPPSYEQYF
J gene: TRBJ2-5; V gene: TRBV20-1; clone size: NA; D gene: TRBD2; CDR3 DNA: TGCAGTGCCGGGAGGGATAGGGAGGAAGAGACCCAGTACTTC; CDR3 protein: CSAGRDREEETQYF
J gene: TRBJ1-3; V gene: TRBV30; clone size: NA; D gene: TRBD1; CDR3 DNA: TGTGCCTGGAGTGTTCCGACAGGGAGAAACACCATATATTTT; CDR3 protein: CAWSVPTGRNTIYF
J gene: TRBJ1-2; V gene: TRBV6-5; clone size: NA; D gene: TRBD1; CDR3 DNA: TGTGCCAGCAGTTACTCGGGACAGGACTTCTATGGCTACACCTTC; CDR3 protein: CASSYSGQDFYGYTF
J gene: TRBJ2-7; V gene: TRBV11-2; clone size: NA; D gene: NA; CDR3 DNA: TGTGCCAGCACATCATGGGGCTCTAATCATCAGTACTTC; CDR3 protein: CASTSWGSNHQYF
J gene: TRBJ1-1; V gene: TRBV6-4; clone size: NA; D gene: NA; CDR3 DNA: TGTGCCAGCCGTTACAGTTCGAACACTGAAGCTTTCTTT; CDR3 protein: CASRYSSNTEAFF